This T cell receptor (beta chain) was identified during a study of cytomegalovirus exposure and HLA in healthy donors. Study outcomes and limitations: According to reports, the classifier identified cytomegalovirus status with high specificity and sensitivity. The tendency of first-cohort TCR clusters to co-occur in the 120 or so validation repertoires was the finding of a later analysis.

A remark on this clone: Its target is unknown.

Per the germline V gene, CDR1 is MNHEY and CDR2 is SMNVEV (reference sequence). This CDR3 is built from 13 residues. V was trimmed by 7 bases and J by 8 bases, leaving 14 bases between them. The data were produced by immunoSEQ multiplex PCR, yet TCRdb's version contains in-frame clones alone and is incomplete. This sample has 150,000 to 200,000 clones, with 80% to 90% found just once. The sample comprised PBMCs. The V gene is TRBV27, the J gene TRBJ1-4; weak D call: TRBD1 (5 bases). The receptor was derived from a woman aged 25 to 39 in good health and CMV-seronegative. The CDR3 loop is CASKRGVEEKLFF. CDR3 coding DNA: TGTGCCAGCAAACGAGGGGTAGAGGAAAAACTGTTTTTT.